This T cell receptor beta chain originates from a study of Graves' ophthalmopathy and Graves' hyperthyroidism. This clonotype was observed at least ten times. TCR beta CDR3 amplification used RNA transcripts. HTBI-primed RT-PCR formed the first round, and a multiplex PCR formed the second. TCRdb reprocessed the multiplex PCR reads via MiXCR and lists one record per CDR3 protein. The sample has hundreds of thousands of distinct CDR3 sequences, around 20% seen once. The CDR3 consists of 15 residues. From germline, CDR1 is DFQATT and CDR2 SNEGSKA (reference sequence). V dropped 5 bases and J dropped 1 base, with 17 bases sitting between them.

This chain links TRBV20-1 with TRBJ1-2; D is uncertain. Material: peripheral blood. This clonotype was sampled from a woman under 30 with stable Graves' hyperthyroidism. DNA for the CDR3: TGCAGTGCTGAAAACCGATTGACGGATAACTATGGCTACACCTTC. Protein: CSAENRLTDNYGYTF.